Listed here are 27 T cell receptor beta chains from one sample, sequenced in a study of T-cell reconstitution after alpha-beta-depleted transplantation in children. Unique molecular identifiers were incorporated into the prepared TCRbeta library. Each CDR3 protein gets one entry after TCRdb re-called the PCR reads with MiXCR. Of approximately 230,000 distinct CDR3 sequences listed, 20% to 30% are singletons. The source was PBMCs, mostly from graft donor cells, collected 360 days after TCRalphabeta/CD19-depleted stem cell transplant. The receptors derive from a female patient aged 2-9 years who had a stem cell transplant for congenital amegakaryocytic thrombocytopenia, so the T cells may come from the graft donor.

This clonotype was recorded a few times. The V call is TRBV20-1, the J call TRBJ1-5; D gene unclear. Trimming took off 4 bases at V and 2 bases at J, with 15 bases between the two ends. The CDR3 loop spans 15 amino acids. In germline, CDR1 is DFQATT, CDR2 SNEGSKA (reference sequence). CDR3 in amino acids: CSATGSGGGNQPQHF. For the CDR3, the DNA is TGCAGTGCTACCGGTTCAGGAGGTGGCAATCAGCCCCAGCATTTT.

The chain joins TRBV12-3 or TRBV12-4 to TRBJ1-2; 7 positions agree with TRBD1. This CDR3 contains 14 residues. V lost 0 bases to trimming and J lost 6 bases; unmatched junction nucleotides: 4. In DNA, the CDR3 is TGTGCCAGCAGTTTAGCGCTAGGGGGCGATGGCTACACCTTC. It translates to CASSLALGGDGYTF.

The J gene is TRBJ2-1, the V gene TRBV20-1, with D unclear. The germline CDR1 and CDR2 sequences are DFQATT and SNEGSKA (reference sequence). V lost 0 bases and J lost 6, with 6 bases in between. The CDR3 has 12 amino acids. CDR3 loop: CSARDTRNEQFF. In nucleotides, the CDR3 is TGCAGTGCTAGAGATACTCGCAATGAGCAGTTCTTC.

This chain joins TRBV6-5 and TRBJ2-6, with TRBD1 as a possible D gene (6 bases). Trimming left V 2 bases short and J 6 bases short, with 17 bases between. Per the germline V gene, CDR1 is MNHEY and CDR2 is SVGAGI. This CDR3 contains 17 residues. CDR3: CASSYGGPPEEANVLTF. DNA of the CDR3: TGTGCCAGCAGTTACGGGGGCCCACCAGAAGAGGCCAACGTCCTGACTTTC.

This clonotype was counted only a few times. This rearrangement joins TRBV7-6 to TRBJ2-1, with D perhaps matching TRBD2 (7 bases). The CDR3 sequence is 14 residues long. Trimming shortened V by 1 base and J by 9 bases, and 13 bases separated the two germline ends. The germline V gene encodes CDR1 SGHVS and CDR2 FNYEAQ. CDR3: CASSLGGGLAEQFF. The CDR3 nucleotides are TGTGCCAGCAGCTTAGGGGGGGGCCTTGCTGAGCAGTTCTTC.

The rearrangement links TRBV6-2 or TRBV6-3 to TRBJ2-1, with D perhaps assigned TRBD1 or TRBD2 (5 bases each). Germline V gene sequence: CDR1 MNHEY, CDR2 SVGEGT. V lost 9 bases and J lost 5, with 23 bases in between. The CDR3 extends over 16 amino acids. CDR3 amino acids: CASKPTNRDPHNEQFF. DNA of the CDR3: TGTGCCAGTAAGCCTACAAACCGGGACCCTCACAATGAGCAGTTCTTC.

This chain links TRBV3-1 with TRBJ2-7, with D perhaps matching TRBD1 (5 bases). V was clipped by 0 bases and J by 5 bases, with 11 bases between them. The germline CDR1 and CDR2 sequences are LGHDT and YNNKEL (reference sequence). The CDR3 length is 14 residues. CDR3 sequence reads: CASSQDFRVHEQYF. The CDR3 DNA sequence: TGTGCCAGCAGCCAAGATTTCAGGGTGCACGAGCAGTACTTC.

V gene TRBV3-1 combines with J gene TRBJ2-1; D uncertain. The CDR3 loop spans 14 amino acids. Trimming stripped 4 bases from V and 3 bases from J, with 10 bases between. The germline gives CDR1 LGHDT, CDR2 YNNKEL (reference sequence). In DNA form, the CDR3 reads TGTGCCAGCAGCCTCCGTTTGGACTACAATGAGCAGTTCTTC. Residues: CASSLRLDYNEQFF.

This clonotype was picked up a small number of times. CDR3: CASSLGWVGAKNIQYF. DNA of the CDR3: TGTGCCAGCAGTTTGGGGTGGGTAGGAGCCAAAAACATTCAGTACTTC. The chain is built from TRBV12-3 or TRBV12-4 and TRBJ2-4; D is ambiguous. Trimming stripped 3 bases from V and 0 bases from J, with 12 bases between. The CDR3 extends over 16 amino acids.

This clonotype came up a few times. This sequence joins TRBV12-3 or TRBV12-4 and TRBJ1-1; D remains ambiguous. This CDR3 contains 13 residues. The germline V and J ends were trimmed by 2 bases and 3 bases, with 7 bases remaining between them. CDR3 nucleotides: TGTGCCAGCAGTTTAAGTTTTGACACTGAAGCTTTCTTT. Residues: CASSLSFDTEAFF.

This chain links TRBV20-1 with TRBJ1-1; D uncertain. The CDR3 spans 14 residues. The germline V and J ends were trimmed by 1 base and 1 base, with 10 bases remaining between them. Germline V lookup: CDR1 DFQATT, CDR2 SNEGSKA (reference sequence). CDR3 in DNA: TGCAGTGCTAGAGCACTAGAGGGGAACACTGAAGCTTTCTTT. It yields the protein CSARALEGNTEAFF.

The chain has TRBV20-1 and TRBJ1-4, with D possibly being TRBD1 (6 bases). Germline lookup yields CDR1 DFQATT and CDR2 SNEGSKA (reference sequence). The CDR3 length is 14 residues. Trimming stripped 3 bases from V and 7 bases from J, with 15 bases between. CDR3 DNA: TGCAGTGCTAGTGTCAGGGGCGCAGGTGAAAAACTGTTTTTT. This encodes CSASVRGAGEKLFF.

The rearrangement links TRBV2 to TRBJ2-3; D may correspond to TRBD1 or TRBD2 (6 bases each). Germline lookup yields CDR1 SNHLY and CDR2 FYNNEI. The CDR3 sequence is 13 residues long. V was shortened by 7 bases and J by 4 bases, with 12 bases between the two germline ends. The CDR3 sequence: CASKDGGPDTQYF. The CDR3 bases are TGTGCCAGCAAGGACGGGGGCCCAGATACGCAGTATTTT.

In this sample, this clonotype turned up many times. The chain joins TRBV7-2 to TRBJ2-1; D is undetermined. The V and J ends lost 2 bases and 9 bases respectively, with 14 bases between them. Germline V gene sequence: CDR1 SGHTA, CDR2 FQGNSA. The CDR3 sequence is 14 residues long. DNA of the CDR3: TGTGCCAGCAGCTTATTAGGCCTGCCCCGTGAGCAGTTCTTC. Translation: CASSLLGLPREQFF.

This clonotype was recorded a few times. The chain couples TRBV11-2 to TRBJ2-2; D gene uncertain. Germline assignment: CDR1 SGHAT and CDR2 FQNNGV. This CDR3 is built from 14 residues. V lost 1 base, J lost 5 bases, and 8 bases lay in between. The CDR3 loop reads CASSLVGQTGELFF. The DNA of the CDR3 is TGTGCCAGCAGCTTAGTTGGGCAGACCGGGGAGCTGTTTTTT.

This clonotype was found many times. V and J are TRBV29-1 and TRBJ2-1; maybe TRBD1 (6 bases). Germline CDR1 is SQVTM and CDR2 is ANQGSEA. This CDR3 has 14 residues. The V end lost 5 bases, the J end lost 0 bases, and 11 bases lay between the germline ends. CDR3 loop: CSVLGQSSYNEQFF. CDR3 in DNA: TGCAGCGTTCTTGGACAGAGCTCCTACAATGAGCAGTTCTTC.

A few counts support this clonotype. Here the CDR3 reads CASSLHVWNEQYF. CDR3 bases: TGTGCCAGCAGTTTACATGTCTGGAACGAGCAGTACTTC. The chain employs TRBV12-3 or TRBV12-4 and TRBJ2-7, with D unclear. This CDR3 is 13 amino acids long. The V end lost 2 bases, the J end lost 5 bases, and 10 bases lay between the germline ends.

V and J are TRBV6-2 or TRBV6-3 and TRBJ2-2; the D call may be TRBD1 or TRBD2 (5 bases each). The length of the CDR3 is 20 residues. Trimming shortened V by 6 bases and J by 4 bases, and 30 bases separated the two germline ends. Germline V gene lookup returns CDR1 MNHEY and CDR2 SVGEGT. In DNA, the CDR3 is TGTGCCAGCAGCCTCTACGCTCCCCCAGCTTCGGGGCCGTCCACCGGGGAGCTGTTTTTT. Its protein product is CASSLYAPPASGPSTGELFF.

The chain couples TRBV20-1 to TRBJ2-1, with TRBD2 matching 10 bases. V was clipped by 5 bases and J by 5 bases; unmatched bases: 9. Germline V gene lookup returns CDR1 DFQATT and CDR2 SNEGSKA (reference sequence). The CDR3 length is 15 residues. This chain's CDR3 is CSAPIAGGFHNEQFF. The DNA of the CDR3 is TGCAGTGCTCCCATAGCGGGAGGATTCCACAATGAGCAGTTCTTC.

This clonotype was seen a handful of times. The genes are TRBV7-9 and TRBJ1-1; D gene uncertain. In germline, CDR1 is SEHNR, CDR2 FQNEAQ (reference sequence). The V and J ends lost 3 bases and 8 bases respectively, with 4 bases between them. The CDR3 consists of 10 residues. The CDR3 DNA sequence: TGTGCCAGCAGCTTTCCAGAAGCTTTCTTT. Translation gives CASSFPEAFF.

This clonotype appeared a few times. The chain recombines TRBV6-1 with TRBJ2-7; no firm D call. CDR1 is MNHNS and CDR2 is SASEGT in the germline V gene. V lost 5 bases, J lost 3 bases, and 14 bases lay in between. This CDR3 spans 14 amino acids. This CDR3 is CASSPYAVGYEQYF. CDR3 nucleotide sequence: TGTGCCAGCAGTCCCTACGCGGTGGGCTACGAGCAGTACTTC.

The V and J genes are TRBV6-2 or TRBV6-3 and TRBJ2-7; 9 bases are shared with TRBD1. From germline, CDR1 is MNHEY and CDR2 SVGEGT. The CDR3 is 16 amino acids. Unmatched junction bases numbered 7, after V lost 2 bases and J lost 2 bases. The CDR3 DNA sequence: TGTGCCAGCAGTTACGGGCTGGGACAGGGAACCTACGAGCAGTACTTC. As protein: CASSYGLGQGTYEQYF.

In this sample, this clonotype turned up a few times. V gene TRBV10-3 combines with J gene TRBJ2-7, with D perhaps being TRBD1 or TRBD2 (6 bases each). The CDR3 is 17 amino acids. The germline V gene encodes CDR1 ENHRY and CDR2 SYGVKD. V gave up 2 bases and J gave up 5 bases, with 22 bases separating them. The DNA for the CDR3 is TGTGCCATCAGTGAGAAAAGGGGGGCGACAGGTAATAACGAGCAGTACTTC. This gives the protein CAISEKRGATGNNEQYF.

As DNA, the CDR3 is TGTGCCAGCAGCGGTTCTAGCAATCAGCCCCAGCATTTT. It yields the protein CASSGSSNQPQHF. The chain is built from TRBV7-9 and TRBJ1-5; no firm D call. The V gene lost 5 bases and the J gene lost 0 bases, with 5 bases spanning the gap. The CDR3 totals 13 residues. The germline V gene has CDR1 SEHNR and CDR2 FQNEAQ (reference sequence).

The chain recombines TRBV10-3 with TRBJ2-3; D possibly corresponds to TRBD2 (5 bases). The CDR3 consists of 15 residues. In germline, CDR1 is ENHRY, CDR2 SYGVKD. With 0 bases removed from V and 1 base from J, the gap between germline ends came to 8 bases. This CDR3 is CAISESHGGTDTQYF. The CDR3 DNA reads TGTGCCATCAGTGAGTCCCACGGGGGCACAGATACGCAGTATTTT.

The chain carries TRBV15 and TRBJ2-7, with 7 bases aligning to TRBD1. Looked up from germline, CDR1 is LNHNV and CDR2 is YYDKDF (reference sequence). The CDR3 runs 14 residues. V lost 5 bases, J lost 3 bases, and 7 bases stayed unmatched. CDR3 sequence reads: CATSVGTDYYEQYF. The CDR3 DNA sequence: TGTGCCACCAGCGTCGGGACAGATTACTACGAGCAGTACTTC.

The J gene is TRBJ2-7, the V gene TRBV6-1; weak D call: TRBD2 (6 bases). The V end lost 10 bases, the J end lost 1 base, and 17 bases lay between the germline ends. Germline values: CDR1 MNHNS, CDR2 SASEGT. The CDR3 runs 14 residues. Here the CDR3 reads CATQPDGGSYEQYF. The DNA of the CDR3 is TGTGCCACCCAGCCCGACGGGGGTTCCTACGAGCAGTACTTC.